This entry lists 31 T cell receptor beta chains sequenced from one sample in a study of T cell responses to AZD1222 COVID-19 vaccine. Data came from immunoSEQ multiplex PCR; TCRdb stores just in-frame clones and leaves some out. The sample yields around 150,000 clones, approximately 95% seen once. Sequencing was performed on peripheral blood, taken 28 days after the second AZD1222 dose. The receptors were sampled from an adult who received the AZD1222 COVID-19 vaccine.

The genes are TRBV7-2 and TRBJ2-2; D is unclear. CDR1 is SGHTA, CDR2 FQGNSA, per germline. The CDR3 extends over 14 amino acids. V lost 6 bases and J lost 2, with 10 bases in between. CDR3 in DNA: TGTGCCAGCAGGGCAACGGCTAACACCGGGGAGCTGTTTTTT. Residues: CASRATANTGELFF.

This clone appeared a single time. The chain combines TRBV9 with TRBJ2-2; D ambiguous. Trimming removed 3 bases at V and 2 bases at J, with 5 bases between. This CDR3 has 13 residues. The germline V gene encodes CDR1 SGDLS and CDR2 YYNGEE. This CDR3 reads CASSGGNTGELFF. The CDR3 DNA is TGTGCCAGCAGCGGAGGCAACACCGGGGAGCTGTTTTTT.

The chain recombines TRBV11-2 with TRBJ1-2; D gene unclear. Germline V lookup: CDR1 SGHAT, CDR2 FQNNGV. The CDR3 runs 13 residues. V lost 0 bases and J 7 bases, leaving 9 bases between the germline ends. The CDR3 DNA follows: TGTGCCAGCAGCTTAGATGTGACGAGTGGCTACACCTTC. This sequence encodes CASSLDVTSGYTF.

The chain employs TRBV7-6 and TRBJ1-2, with a tentative D call TRBD1 (6 bases). Between the trimmed V and J ends, which lost 2 bases and 2 bases, there was a span of 12 bases. The CDR3 contains 15 residues. CDR1 and CDR2 from the germline V gene are SGHVS and FNYEAQ. CDR3 sequence: CASSLSDSENYGYTF. The DNA of the CDR3 is TGTGCCAGCAGCTTATCGGACAGCGAGAACTATGGCTACACCTTC.

This chain connects TRBV6-5 to TRBJ2-7; D possibly corresponds to TRBD2 (7 bases). In germline, CDR1 is MNHEY, CDR2 SVGAGI. The CDR3 totals 14 residues. Deletions cut 7 bases from V and 0 bases from J, with 13 bases between. The CDR3 sequence: CASTRGPTSYEQYF. The CDR3 DNA reads as TGTGCCAGCACGCGGGGGCCGACCTCCTACGAGCAGTACTTC.

This chain connects TRBV6-5 to TRBJ1-6; tentative D call: TRBD1 (5 bases). The length of the CDR3 is 14 residues. CDR1 and CDR2 from the germline V gene are MNHEY and SVGAGI. Between the trimmed V and J ends, which lost 6 bases and 7 bases, there was a span of 13 bases. The chain's CDR3 is CASRGPGENSPLHF. As DNA, the CDR3 is TGTGCCAGCAGGGGGCCGGGAGAGAATTCACCCCTCCACTTT.

The V call is TRBV12-3 or TRBV12-4, the J call TRBJ2-1; D gene unclear. The CDR3 contains 11 residues. The germline V and J ends were trimmed by 2 bases and 10 bases, with 6 bases remaining between them. The CDR3 here is CASSLTREQFF. DNA for the CDR3: TGTGCCAGCAGTTTAACCAGGGAGCAGTTCTTC.

This sequence joins TRBV5-6 and TRBJ2-5; 8 bases fit TRBD2. The CDR3 extends over 17 amino acids. Germline values: CDR1 SGHDT, CDR2 YYEEEE. J lost 2 bases, V lost 1 base, and 10 bases had no gene match. The CDR3 spells CASSLIPSRGGQETQYF. The CDR3 DNA reads TGTGCCAGCAGCTTGATCCCATCCCGGGGGGGGCAAGAGACCCAGTACTTC.

The gene calls are TRBV3-1 (or the pseudogene TRBV3-2) and TRBJ1-3; a weak D match, TRBD1 (6 bases). The V gene's germline CDR1 is LGHDT and CDR2 YNNKEL (reference sequence). Trimming took off 3 bases at V and 4 bases at J, with 16 bases between the two ends. The CDR3 is made up of 16 amino acids. CDR3 loop: CASSQSWGARGNTIYF. DNA of the CDR3: TGTGCCAGCAGCCAGAGTTGGGGGGCGCGGGGAAACACCATATATTTT.

This chain links TRBV11-1 with TRBJ2-1, with D maybe TRBD1 (5 bases). The CDR3 sequence is 15 residues long. Trimming cost V 4 bases and J 8 bases, with 18 bases left between them. CDR1 and CDR2 from the germline V gene are SGHAT and FQDESV (reference sequence). This CDR3 reads CASSSPSLRAYEQFF. For the CDR3, the DNA is TGTGCCAGCAGCTCACCCAGTCTCAGGGCCTATGAGCAGTTCTTC. The full variable domain, with the rest looked up from reference TRBV11-1 and TRBJ2-1, is EAEVAQSPRYKITEKSQAVAFWCDPISGHATLYWYRQILGQGPELLVQFQDESVVDDSQLPKDRFSAERLKGVDSTLKIQPAELGDSAMYLCASSSPSLRAYEQFFGPGTRLTVL.

The J gene is TRBJ1-4, the V gene TRBV2; D remains ambiguous. The V gene's germline CDR1 is SNHLY and CDR2 FYNNEI. V shed 3 bases and J shed 7 bases, with 12 bases lying between them. The CDR3 runs to 14 residues. The CDR3 coding sequence is TGTGCCAGCAGTGAGGGGAATTACGTTGAAAAACTGTTTTTT. Residues: CASSEGNYVEKLFF.

This chain links TRBV2 with TRBJ1-5; no firm D call. Germline V gene data show CDR1 as SNHLY and CDR2 as FYNNEI. The V end lost 2 bases, the J end lost 1 base, and 6 bases lay between the germline ends. The CDR3 extends over 14 amino acids. The CDR3 nucleotides read TGTGCCAGCAGTGAATCTAGCAGCAATCAGCCCCAGCATTTT. Encoded protein: CASSESSSNQPQHF.

CDR3 sequence: CSVEGGRPGQGDYEQYF. The DNA of the CDR3 is TGCAGCGTTGAAGGTGGCCGTCCGGGACAGGGCGACTACGAGCAGTACTTC. J is TRBJ2-7 and V is TRBV29-1; 9 positions match TRBD1. Unmatched junction bases numbered 13, after V lost 1 base and J lost 3 bases. Germline V gene sequence: CDR1 SQVTM, CDR2 ANQGSEA. This CDR3 region has 17 residues.

About this clone itself: The sample contains more than one DNA sequence encoding this CDR3. V is TRBV19 and J is TRBJ1-1, with D possibly being TRBD1 (5 bases). There are 13 residues in the CDR3. Trimming left V 6 bases short and J 0 bases short, with 8 bases between. Looked up from germline, CDR1 is LNHDA and CDR2 is SQIVND (reference sequence). CDR3 sequence reads: CASSGTLNTEAFF. The CDR3 DNA reads as TGTGCCAGTAGCGGGACTCTGAACACTGAAGCTTTCTTT.

The rearrangement links TRBV28 to TRBJ2-3; unclear D gene. Germline lookup yields CDR1 MDHEN and CDR2 SYDVKM. The germline V and J ends were trimmed by 7 bases and 2 bases, with 7 bases remaining between them. The CDR3 is 12 amino acids. The CDR3, as DNA: TGTGCCAGCAAGCCTCACACAGATACGCAGTATTTT. Translated: CASKPHTDTQYF. Together with reference TRBV28 and TRBJ2-3, the CDR3 gives the full variable domain: DVKVTQSSRYLVKRTGEKVFLECVQDMDHENMFWYRQDPGLGLRLIYFSYDVKMKEKGDIPEGYSVSREKKERFSLILESASTNQTSMYLCASKPHTDTQYFGPGTRLTVL.

The chain joins TRBV28 to TRBJ1-6; the D gene is possibly TRBD1 (5 bases). CDR3 size: 14 residues. CDR1 MDHEN and CDR2 SYDVKM come from the germline V gene. Trimming took 7 bases from V and 9 from J, leaving 16 bases between them. This chain's CDR3 is CASTTGGESSPLHF. The CDR3 region has the DNA TGTGCCAGCACCACCGGGGGTGAGAGTTCACCCCTCCACTTT.

This clone was observed a single time. The CDR3 spells CASSLWPPYEQYF. Here the CDR3 DNA reads TGTGCCAGCAGTTTATGGCCCCCCTACGAGCAGTACTTC. The rearrangement links TRBV27 to TRBJ2-7, with unresolved D. Trimming removed 1 base from V and 2 bases from J, with 6 bases in between. Germline CDR1 is MNHEY and CDR2 is SMNVEV (reference sequence). The CDR3 length is 13 residues.

This chain joins TRBV3-1 (or the pseudogene TRBV3-2) and TRBJ1-6; no firm D call. There are 14 residues in the CDR3. V dropped 1 base and J dropped 5 bases, with 6 bases sitting between them. Germline V gene sequence: CDR1 LGHDT, CDR2 YNNKEL (reference sequence). CDR3: CASSQVSDNSPLHF. The CDR3, as DNA: TGTGCCAGCAGCCAAGTTTCGGATAATTCACCCCTCCACTTT.

This clone was found once. The V gene is TRBV7-2, the J gene TRBJ2-3; 9 nucleotides agree with TRBD2. Germline V lookup: CDR1 SGHTA, CDR2 FQGNSA. The ends lost 1 base at V and 3 bases at J; junction bases unmatched: 2. This CDR3 spans 15 amino acids. The CDR3 DNA follows: TGTGCCAGCAGCTTAGTCCTAGCGGGGACAGATACGCAGTATTTT. Its protein product is CASSLVLAGTDTQYF.

The chain uses TRBV11-3 and TRBJ1-1; 10 bases align to TRBD1. V shed 1 base and J 7 bases; nucleotides not matched to a gene: 3. The CDR3 length is 14 residues. Germline V gives CDR1 SGHNT, CDR2 YENEEA. The CDR3 nucleotides read TGTGCCAGCAGCTTAGTGACAGGGGGCGTTGAAGCTTTCTTT. It translates to CASSLVTGGVEAFF.

The V and J genes are TRBV5-1 and TRBJ1-2; TRBD1 aligns across 9 bases. The V gene end was trimmed by 3 bases and the J gene end by 4 bases; junction bases not matched to a gene: 10. This CDR3 has 16 residues. CDR1 is SGHRS, CDR2 YFSETQ, per germline. The CDR3: CASSSTPTGGFYGYTF. The CDR3 bases are TGCGCCAGCAGCTCCACCCCGACAGGGGGTTTCTATGGCTACACCTTC.

This clone has just a few counts. The chain recombines TRBV7-9 with TRBJ1-1; D remains ambiguous. CDR1 and CDR2 from the germline V gene are SEHNR and FQNEAQ (reference sequence). This CDR3 is 13 amino acids long. Between the trimmed V and J ends, which lost 1 base and 6 bases, there was a span of 9 bases. As DNA, the CDR3 is TGTGCCAGCAGCTTAGTTGGCGGGCCTGAAGCTTTCTTT. This translates into CASSLVGGPEAFF. The whole variable domain, remainder taken from reference TRBV7-9 and TRBJ1-1, is DTGVSQNPRHKITKRGQNVTFRCDPISEHNRLYWYRQTLGQGPEFLTYFQNEAQLEKSRLLSDRFSAERPKGSFSTLEIQRTEQGDSAMYLCASSLVGGPEAFFGQGTRLTVV.

This chain's CDR3 is CASSPLGGTTDTQYF. The DNA for the CDR3 is TGTGCCAGCAGCCCTCTAGGGGGAACAACAGATACGCAGTATTTT. V gene TRBV7-9 combines with J gene TRBJ2-3; possible D gene TRBD1, 6 bases. This CDR3 is 15 amino acids long. Trimming pared 5 bases from V and 3 bases from J, leaving 15 bases between. Germline loops: CDR1 SEHNR, CDR2 FQNEAQ (reference sequence).

This sequence joins TRBV7-2 and TRBJ2-7, with 8 bases identical to TRBD2. This CDR3 region has 14 residues. J lost 3 bases, V lost 3 bases, and 4 bases had no gene match. Germline loops: CDR1 SGHTA, CDR2 FQGNSA. This CDR3 reads CASSLGGGIYEQYF. CDR3 nucleotides: TGTGCCAGCAGCTTGGGCGGGGGGATCTACGAGCAGTACTTC.

This rearrangement joins TRBV6-1 to TRBJ2-2, with a possible D match to TRBD2 (6 bases). V lost 2 bases, J lost 5 bases, and 18 bases lay in between. The V gene's germline CDR1 is MNHNS and CDR2 SASEGT. The CDR3 contains 17 residues. The CDR3 reads CASSEYLSLRETGELFF. The CDR3 coding sequence is TGTGCCAGCAGTGAATATCTATCTTTGCGGGAAACCGGGGAGCTGTTTTTT.

This clone showed up just once. V gene TRBV4-1 combines with J gene TRBJ2-3; D not resolved. V lost 4 bases and J lost 5, with 13 bases in between. The CDR3 is 14 amino acids. Germline-derived CDR1 and CDR2 are MGHRA and YSYEKL. The CDR3 sequence: CASSPVITEDTQYF. CDR3 nucleotides: TGCGCCAGCAGCCCCGTAATTACCGAAGATACGCAGTATTTT.

This clone has a single count. The gene calls are TRBV2 and TRBJ1-1; 7 bases fit TRBD1. Unmatched junction bases numbered 9, after V lost 6 bases and J lost 11 bases. This CDR3 comprises 12 residues. The V gene's germline CDR1 is SNHLY and CDR2 FYNNEI. CDR3 sequence reads: CASSEPGQRAFF. Here the CDR3 DNA reads TGTGCCAGCAGCGAACCGGGACAGCGGGCTTTCTTT.

The gene calls are TRBV3-1 (or the pseudogene TRBV3-2) and TRBJ1-1; D is ambiguous. This CDR3 is built from 12 residues. V lost 1 base, J lost 3 bases, and 3 bases lay in between. Germline-derived CDR1 and CDR2 are LGHDT and YNNKEL (reference sequence). As DNA, the CDR3 is TGTGCCAGCAGCCAAGTACACACTGAAGCTTTCTTT. Its translation: CASSQVHTEAFF.

The chain is built from TRBV7-9 and TRBJ1-6, with unresolved D. Trimming took off 5 bases at V and 4 bases at J, with 12 bases between the two ends. This CDR3 spans 15 amino acids. Looked up from germline, CDR1 is SEHNR and CDR2 is FQNEAQ (reference sequence). CDR3 sequence: CASSGGKPYNSPLHF. CDR3 DNA: TGTGCCAGCAGCGGAGGGAAGCCGTATAATTCACCCCTCCACTTT.

The J gene is TRBJ1-1, the V gene TRBV5-1; D not resolved. Trimming removed 3 bases from V and 1 base from J, with 10 bases in between. The germline V gene has CDR1 SGHRS and CDR2 YFSETQ. The CDR3 covers 14 residues. CDR3 in DNA: TGCGCCAGCAGCTACGGATGGGAGAACACTGAAGCTTTCTTT. Translation gives CASSYGWENTEAFF.

The V call is TRBV2, the J call TRBJ1-5; D is perhaps TRBD1 (5 bases). The CDR3 contains 13 residues. CDR1 SNHLY and CDR2 FYNNEI come from the germline V gene. V shed 6 bases and J shed 7 bases, with 13 bases lying between them. Here the CDR3 DNA reads TGTGCCAGCAGCATGACCCAGGGACAGCCCCAGCATTTT. Protein sequence: CASSMTQGQPQHF.